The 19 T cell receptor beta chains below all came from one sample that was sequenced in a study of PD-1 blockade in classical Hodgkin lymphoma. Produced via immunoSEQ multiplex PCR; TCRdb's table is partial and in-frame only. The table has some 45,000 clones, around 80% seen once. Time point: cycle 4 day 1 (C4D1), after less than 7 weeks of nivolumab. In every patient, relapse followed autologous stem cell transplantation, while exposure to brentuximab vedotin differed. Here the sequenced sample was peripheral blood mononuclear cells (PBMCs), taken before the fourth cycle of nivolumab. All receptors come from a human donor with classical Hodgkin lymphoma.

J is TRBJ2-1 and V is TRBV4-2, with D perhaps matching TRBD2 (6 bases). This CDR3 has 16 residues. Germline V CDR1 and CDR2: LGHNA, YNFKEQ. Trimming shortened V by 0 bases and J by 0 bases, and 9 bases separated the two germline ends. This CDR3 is CASSQERGGSYNEQFF. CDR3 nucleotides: TGTGCCAGCAGCCAAGAGCGGGGAGGCTCCTACAATGAGCAGTTCTTC.

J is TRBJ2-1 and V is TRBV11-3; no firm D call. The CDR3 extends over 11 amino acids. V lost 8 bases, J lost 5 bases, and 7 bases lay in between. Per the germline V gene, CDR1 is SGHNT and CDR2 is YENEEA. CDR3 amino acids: CASGWDNEQFF. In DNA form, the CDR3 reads TGTGCCAGCGGGTGGGACAATGAGCAGTTCTTC. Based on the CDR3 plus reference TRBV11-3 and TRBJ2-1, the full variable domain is EAGVVQSPRYKIIEKKQPVAFWCNPISGHNTLYWYLQNLGQGPELLIRYENEEAVDDSQLPKDRFSAERLKGVDSTLKIQPAELGDSAVYLCASGWDNEQFFGPGTRLTVL.

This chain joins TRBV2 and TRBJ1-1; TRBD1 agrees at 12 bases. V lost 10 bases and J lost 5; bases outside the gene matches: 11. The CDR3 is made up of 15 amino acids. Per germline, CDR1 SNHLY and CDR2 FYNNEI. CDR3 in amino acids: CATLPGQGARTEAFF. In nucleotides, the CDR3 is TGTGCCACCCTCCCGGGACAGGGGGCGAGGACTGAAGCTTTCTTT.

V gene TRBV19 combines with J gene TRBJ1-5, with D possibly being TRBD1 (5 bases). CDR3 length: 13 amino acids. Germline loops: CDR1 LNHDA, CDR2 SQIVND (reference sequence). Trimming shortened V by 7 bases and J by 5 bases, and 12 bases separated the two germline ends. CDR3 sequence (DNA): TGTGCCAGTACCGTGGGGGGATATCAGCCCCAGCATTTT. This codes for CASTVGGYQPQHF.

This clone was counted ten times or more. The CDR3 sequence: CASSVGQDVEAFF. In DNA form, the CDR3 reads TGTGCCAGCAGCGTAGGACAAGACGTTGAAGCTTTCTTT. The rearrangement joins TRBV9 to TRBJ1-1; D is ambiguous. Trimming cost V 0 bases and J 7 bases, with 10 bases left between them. Germline CDR1 reads SGDLS; CDR2 reads YYNGEE. The CDR3 length is 13 residues.

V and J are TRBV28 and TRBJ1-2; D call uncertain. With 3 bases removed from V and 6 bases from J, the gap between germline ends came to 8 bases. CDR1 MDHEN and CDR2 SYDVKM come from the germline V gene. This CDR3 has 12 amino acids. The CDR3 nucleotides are TGTGCCAGCAGTTTGCGGCAGCATGGCTACACCTTC. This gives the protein CASSLRQHGYTF.

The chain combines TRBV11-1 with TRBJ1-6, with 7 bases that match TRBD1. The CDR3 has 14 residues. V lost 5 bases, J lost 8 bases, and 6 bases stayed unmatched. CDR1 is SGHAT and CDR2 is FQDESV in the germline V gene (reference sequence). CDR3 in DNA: TGTGCCAGCAGCCAAGGACAGGCCCATTCACCCCTCCACTTT. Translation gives CASSQGQAHSPLHF.

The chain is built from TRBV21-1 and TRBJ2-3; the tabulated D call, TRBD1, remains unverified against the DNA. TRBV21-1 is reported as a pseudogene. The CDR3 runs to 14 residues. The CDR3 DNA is TGTGCCAGGGATACAGGGGATTTTGCAGATACGCAGTATTTT. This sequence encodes CARDTGDFADTQYF.

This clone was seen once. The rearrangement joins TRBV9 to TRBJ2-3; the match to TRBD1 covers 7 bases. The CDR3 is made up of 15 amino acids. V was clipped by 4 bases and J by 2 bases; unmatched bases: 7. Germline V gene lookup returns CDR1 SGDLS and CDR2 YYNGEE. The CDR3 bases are TGTGCCAGCAGCTTCAGACAGGGTGTCACAGATACGCAGTATTTT. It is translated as CASSFRQGVTDTQYF.

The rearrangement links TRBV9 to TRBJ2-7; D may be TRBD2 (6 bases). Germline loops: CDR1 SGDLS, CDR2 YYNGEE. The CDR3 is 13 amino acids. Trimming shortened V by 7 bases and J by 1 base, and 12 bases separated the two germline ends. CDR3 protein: CASGGELSYEQYF. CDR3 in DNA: TGTGCCAGCGGCGGGGAATTATCCTACGAGCAGTACTTC.

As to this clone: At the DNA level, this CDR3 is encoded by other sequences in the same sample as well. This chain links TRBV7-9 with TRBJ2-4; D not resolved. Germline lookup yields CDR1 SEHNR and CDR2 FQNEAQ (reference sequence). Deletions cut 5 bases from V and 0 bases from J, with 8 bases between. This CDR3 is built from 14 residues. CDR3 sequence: CASSLQLAKNIQYF. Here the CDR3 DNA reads TGTGCCAGCAGCCTACAGCTAGCCAAAAACATTCAGTACTTC. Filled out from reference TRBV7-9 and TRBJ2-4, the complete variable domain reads DTGVSQNPRHKITKRGQNVTFRCDPISEHNRLYWYRQTLGQGPEFLTYFQNEAQLEKSRLLSDRFSAERPKGSFSTLEIQRTEQGDSAMYLCASSLQLAKNIQYFGAGTRLSVL.

The CDR3 DNA follows: TGTGCCAGCAGCTTAGACTATGGCTACACCTTC. As protein: CASSLDYGYTF. The chain employs TRBV5-4 and TRBJ1-2; D remains ambiguous. V was shortened by 2 bases and J by 3 bases, with 2 bases between the two germline ends. This CDR3 is 11 amino acids long. Germline CDR1 and CDR2: SGHNT and YYREEE (reference sequence).

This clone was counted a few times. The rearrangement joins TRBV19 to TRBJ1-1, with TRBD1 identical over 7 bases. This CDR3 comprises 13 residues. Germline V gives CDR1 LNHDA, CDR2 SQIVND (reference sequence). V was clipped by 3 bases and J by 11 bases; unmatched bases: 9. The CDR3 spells CASSIGEAGGAFF. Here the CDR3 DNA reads TGTGCCAGTAGTATCGGTGAAGCAGGGGGGGCTTTCTTT.

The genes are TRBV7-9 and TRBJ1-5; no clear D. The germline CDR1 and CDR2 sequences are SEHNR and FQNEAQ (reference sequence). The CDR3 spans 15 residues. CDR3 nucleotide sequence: TGTGCAGTAACCGTAGGCAGTCTAAGCAATCAGCCCCAGCATTTT. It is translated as CAVTVGSLSNQPQHF. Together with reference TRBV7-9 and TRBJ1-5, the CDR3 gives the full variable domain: DTGVSQNPRHKITKRGQNVTFRCDPISEHNRLYWYRQTLGQGPEFLTYFQNEAQLEKSRLLSDRFSAERPKGSFSTLEIQRTEQGDSAMYLCAVTVGSLSNQPQHFGDGTRLSIL.

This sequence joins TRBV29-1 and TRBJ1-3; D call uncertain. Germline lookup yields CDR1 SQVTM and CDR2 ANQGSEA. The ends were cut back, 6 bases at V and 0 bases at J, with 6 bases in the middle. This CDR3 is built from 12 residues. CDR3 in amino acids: CSVWYSGNTIYF. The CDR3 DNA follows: TGCAGCGTATGGTACTCTGGAAACACCATATATTTT.

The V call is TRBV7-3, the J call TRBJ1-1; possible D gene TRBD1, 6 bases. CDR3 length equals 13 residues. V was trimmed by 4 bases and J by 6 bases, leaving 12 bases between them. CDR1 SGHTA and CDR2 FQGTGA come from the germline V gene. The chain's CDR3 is CASSSGEVAEAFF. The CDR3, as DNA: TGTGCCAGCAGCTCAGGGGAAGTCGCTGAAGCTTTCTTT.

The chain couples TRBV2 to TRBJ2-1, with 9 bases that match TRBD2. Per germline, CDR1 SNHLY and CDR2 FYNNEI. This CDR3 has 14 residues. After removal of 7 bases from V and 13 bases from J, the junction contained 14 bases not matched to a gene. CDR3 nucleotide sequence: TGTGCCAGCACGGCTAGCGGGGTACAAATGAAACAGTTCTTC. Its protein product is CASTASGVQMKQFF.

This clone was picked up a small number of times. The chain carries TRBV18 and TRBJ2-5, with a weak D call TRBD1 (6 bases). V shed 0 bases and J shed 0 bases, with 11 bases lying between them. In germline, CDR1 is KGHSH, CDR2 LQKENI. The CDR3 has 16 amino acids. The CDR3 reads CASSPPRGTHQETQYF. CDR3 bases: TGTGCCAGCTCACCACCGAGAGGGACACACCAAGAGACCCAGTACTTC.

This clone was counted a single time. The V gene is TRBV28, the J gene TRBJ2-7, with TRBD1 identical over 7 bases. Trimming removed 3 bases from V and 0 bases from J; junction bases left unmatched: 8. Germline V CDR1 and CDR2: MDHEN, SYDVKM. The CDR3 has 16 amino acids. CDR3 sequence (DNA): TGTGCCAGCAGTTTTGGGGGCAGGGGGATCTCCTACGAGCAGTACTTC. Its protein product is CASSFGGRGISYEQYF.